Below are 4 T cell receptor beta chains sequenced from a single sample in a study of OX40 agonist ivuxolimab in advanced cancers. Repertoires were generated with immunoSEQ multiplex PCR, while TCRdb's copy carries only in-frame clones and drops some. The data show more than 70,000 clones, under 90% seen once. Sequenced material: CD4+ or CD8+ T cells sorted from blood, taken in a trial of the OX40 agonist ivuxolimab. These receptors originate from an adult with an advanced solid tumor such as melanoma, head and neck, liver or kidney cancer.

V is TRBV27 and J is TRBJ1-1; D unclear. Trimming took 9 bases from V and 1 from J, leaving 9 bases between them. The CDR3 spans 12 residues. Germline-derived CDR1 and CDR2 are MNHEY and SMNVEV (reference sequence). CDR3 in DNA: TGTGCCAGGGGGTATGGGAACACTGAAGCTTTCTTT. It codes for CARGYGNTEAFF.

CDR3: CASSERRILASEQYF. CDR3 bases: TGTGCCAGCAGTGAGAGGAGAATTCTGGCTTCCGAGCAGTACTTC. The chain links TRBV2 to TRBJ2-7, with D uncertain. The CDR3 consists of 15 residues. Germline values: CDR1 SNHLY, CDR2 FYNNEI. The V end lost 3 bases, the J end lost 6 bases, and 18 bases lay between the germline ends.

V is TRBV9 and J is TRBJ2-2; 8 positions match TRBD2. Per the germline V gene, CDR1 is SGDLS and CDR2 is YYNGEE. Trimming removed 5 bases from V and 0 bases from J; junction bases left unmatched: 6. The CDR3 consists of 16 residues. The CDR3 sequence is CASSLGLAANTGELFF. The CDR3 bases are TGTGCCAGCAGTCTCGGACTAGCAGCGAACACCGGGGAGCTGTTTTTT.

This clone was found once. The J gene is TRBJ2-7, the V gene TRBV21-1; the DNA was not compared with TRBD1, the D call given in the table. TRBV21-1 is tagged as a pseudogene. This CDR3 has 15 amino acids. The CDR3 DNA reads TGTGCCAGCAGCAAAGGAGGGGACAGGGTATACGAGCAGTACGTC. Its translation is CASSKGGDRVYEQYV.